A selection of T cell receptor beta chains follows, all from one sample in a study of blood T cell repertoires in COVID-19. Sequencing was performed with immunoSEQ multiplex PCR; in TCRdb, only in-frame clones are kept and a portion is missing. The sample lists 300,000 or so clones; about 89% were seen once. Input material: peripheral blood. The receptors come from a woman between 35 and 50 years old who had recovered from COVID-19. The CDR3 runs from the conserved cysteine through the conserved F or W. The D gene is left open where the match is weak. Clone sizes are given selectively: once, few, many, or a class where the clone is expanded.

v_gene: TRBV5-1
d_gene: NA
abundance: once
j_gene: TRBJ2-7
CDR3aa: CASSFNSDYEQYF
CDR3nt: TGCGCCAGCAGCTTTAACAGTGACTACGAGCAGTACTTC

v_gene: TRBV7-6
d_gene: NA
abundance: NA
j_gene: TRBJ2-7
CDR3aa: CASSLESGTTYEQYF
CDR3nt: TGTGCCAGCAGCTTAGAGTCAGGTACCACCTACGAGCAGTACTTC

v_gene: TRBV2
d_gene: NA
abundance: NA
j_gene: TRBJ1-5
CDR3aa: CASRDGQYSNQPQHF
CDR3nt: TGTGCCAGCAGGGACGGACAGTATAGCAATCAGCCCCAGCATTTT

v_gene: TRBV9
d_gene: TRBD2
abundance: NA
j_gene: TRBJ2-5
CDR3aa: CASSALAGAGQETQYF
CDR3nt: TGTGCCAGCAGCGCCCTAGCGGGGGCCGGACAAGAGACCCAGTACTTC

v_gene: TRBV6-4
d_gene: TRBD2
abundance: NA
j_gene: TRBJ2-1
CDR3aa: CASSDGSGGHNEQFF
CDR3nt: TGTGCCAGCAGTGACGGCAGCGGGGGGCACAATGAGCAGTTCTTC

v_gene: TRBV7-9
d_gene: NA
abundance: NA
j_gene: TRBJ2-1
CDR3aa: CASSLGLLNEQFF
CDR3nt: TGTGCCAGCAGCTTAGGACTATTAAATGAGCAGTTCTTC

v_gene: TRBV5-1
d_gene: NA
abundance: NA
j_gene: TRBJ1-1
CDR3aa: CASSLGTVAEAFF
CDR3nt: TGCGCCAGCAGCTTGGGTACGGTGGCTGAAGCTTTCTTT

v_gene: TRBV2
d_gene: NA
abundance: NA
j_gene: TRBJ2-5
CDR3aa: CARMTDLQETQYF
CDR3nt: TGTGCCAGGATGACAGATCTTCAAGAGACCCAGTACTTC

v_gene: TRBV7-8
d_gene: NA
abundance: NA
j_gene: TRBJ2-3
CDR3aa: CASSGAGTHTPYTDTQYF
CDR3nt: TGTGCCAGCAGCGGCGCGGGGACCCACACCCCCTACACAGATACGCAGTATTTT

v_gene: TRBV12-3/TRBV12-4
d_gene: NA
abundance: NA
j_gene: TRBJ2-7
CDR3aa: CASSWGVEYEQYF
CDR3nt: TGTGCCAGCAGTTGGGGAGTAGAGTACGAGCAGTACTTC

v_gene: TRBV11-2
d_gene: NA
abundance: NA
j_gene: TRBJ1-1
CDR3aa: CASTPRTEAFF
CDR3nt: TGTGCCAGCACCCCGAGGACTGAAGCTTTCTTT

v_gene: TRBV3-1/TRBV3-2
d_gene: NA
abundance: NA
j_gene: TRBJ2-5
CDR3aa: CASSHLAGEETQYF
CDR3nt: TGTGCCAGCAGCCACCTGGCCGGGGAAGAGACCCAGTACTTC

v_gene: TRBV4-1
d_gene: TRBD1
abundance: NA
j_gene: TRBJ2-7
CDR3aa: CASSQDGTGYYEQYF
CDR3nt: TGCGCCAGCAGCCAAGATGGGACAGGTTATTACGAGCAGTACTTC

v_gene: TRBV7-3
d_gene: TRBD1
abundance: NA
j_gene: TRBJ2-3
CDR3aa: CASSLRDRGPMVADTQYF
CDR3nt: TGTGCCAGCAGCCTAAGGGACAGGGGCCCCATGGTGGCAGATACGCAGTATTTT

v_gene: TRBV5-1
d_gene: TRBD1
abundance: NA
j_gene: TRBJ1-1
CDR3aa: CASSTGQGYGEAFF
CDR3nt: TGCGCCAGCAGCACGGGACAGGGGTACGGTGAAGCTTTCTTT

v_gene: TRBV5-6
d_gene: NA
abundance: once
j_gene: TRBJ2-1
CDR3aa: CASSFRNNEQFF
CDR3nt: TGTGCCAGCAGCTTCCGTAACAATGAGCAGTTCTTC

v_gene: TRBV13
d_gene: TRBD2
abundance: NA
j_gene: TRBJ2-3
CDR3aa: CASSLGRGAIDTQYF
CDR3nt: TGTGCCAGCAGCTTAGGGCGGGGGGCGATAGATACGCAGTATTTT

v_gene: TRBV7-9
d_gene: NA
abundance: NA
j_gene: TRBJ1-1
CDR3aa: CASSSRAGTEAFF
CDR3nt: TGTGCCAGCAGCTCCAGGGCCGGGACTGAAGCTTTCTTT

v_gene: TRBV3-1/TRBV3-2
d_gene: NA
abundance: NA
j_gene: TRBJ2-2
CDR3aa: CASSQGQIGELFF
CDR3nt: TGTGCCAGCAGCCAAGGCCAGATCGGGGAGCTGTTTTTT

v_gene: TRBV19
d_gene: NA
abundance: NA
j_gene: TRBJ2-3
CDR3aa: CASSIDKATDTQYF
CDR3nt: TGTGCCAGTAGTATAGATAAAGCCACAGATACGCAGTATTTT

v_gene: TRBV19
d_gene: NA
abundance: NA
j_gene: TRBJ2-4
CDR3aa: CASSPLLVTGTLNF
CDR3nt: TGTGCCAGTAGTCCCCTCCTCGTTACAGGGACCCTGAACTTC

v_gene: TRBV29-1
d_gene: TRBD1
abundance: NA
j_gene: TRBJ2-7
CDR3aa: CSAVGDSRIYEQYF
CDR3nt: TGCAGCGCTGTAGGGGACAGCCGTATCTACGAGCAGTACTTC

v_gene: TRBV18
d_gene: TRBD1
abundance: NA
j_gene: TRBJ1-1
CDR3aa: CATSAYAGGFEDTEAFF
CDR3nt: TGTGCCACCAGCGCTTATGCAGGGGGTTTTGAGGACACTGAAGCTTTCTTT

v_gene: TRBV3-1/TRBV3-2
d_gene: NA
abundance: NA
j_gene: TRBJ1-2
CDR3aa: CASSQGASTNYGYTF
CDR3nt: TGTGCCAGCAGCCAAGGGGCGTCCACTAACTATGGCTACACCTTC